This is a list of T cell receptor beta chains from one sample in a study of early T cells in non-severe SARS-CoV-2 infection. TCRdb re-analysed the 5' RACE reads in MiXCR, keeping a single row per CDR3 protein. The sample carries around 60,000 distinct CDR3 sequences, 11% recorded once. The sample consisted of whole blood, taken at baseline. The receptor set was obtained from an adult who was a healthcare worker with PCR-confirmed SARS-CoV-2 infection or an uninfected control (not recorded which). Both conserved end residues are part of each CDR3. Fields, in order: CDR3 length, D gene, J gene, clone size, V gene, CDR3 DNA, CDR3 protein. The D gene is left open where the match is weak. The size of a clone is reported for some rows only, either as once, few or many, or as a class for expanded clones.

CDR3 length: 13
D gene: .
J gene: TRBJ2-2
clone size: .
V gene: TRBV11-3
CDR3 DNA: TGTGCCAGCAGCTCCCAGTGGCCCGGGGAGCTGTTTTTT
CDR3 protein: CASSSQWPGELFF

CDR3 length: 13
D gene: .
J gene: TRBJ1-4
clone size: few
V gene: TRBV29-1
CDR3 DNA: TGCAGCGTCGCCAGGGGAGGTCGTGAAAAACTGTTTTTT
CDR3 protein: CSVARGGREKLFF

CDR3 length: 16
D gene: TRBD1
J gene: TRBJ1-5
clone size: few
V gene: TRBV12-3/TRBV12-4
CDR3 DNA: TGTGCCAGCAGTCTGACGACAGGGCCTTCCAATCAGCCCCAGCATTTT
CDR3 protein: CASSLTTGPSNQPQHF

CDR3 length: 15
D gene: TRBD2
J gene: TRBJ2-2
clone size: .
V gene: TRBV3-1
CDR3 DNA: TGTGCCAGCAGCCAAGCTCCGGGACTAGCGGGGGAGCTGTTTTTT
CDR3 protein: CASSQAPGLAGELFF

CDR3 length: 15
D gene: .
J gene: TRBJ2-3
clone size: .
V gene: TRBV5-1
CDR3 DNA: TGCGCCAGCAGCTTCCTGTGGGGGGGCCAAGATACGCAGTATTTT
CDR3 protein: CASSFLWGGQDTQYF

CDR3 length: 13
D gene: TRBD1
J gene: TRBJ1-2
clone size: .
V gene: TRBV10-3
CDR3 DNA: TGTGCCATCGGGGGGACAGGGGCCCATGGCTACACCTTC
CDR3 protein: CAIGGTGAHGYTF

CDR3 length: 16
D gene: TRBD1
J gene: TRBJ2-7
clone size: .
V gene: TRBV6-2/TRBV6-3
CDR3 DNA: TGTGCCAGCAGTTACGTGACAGGGGGCCGTCACTACGAGCAGTACTTC
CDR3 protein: CASSYVTGGRHYEQYF

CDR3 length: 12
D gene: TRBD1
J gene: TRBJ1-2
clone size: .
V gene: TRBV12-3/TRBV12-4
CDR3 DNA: TGTGCCAGCACCAGCACAGGGGGAGGCTACACCTTC
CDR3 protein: CASTSTGGGYTF

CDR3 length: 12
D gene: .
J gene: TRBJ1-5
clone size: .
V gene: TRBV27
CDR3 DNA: TGTGCCAGCGGACCTTATCAGCGGGCCCAGCATTTT
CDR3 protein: CASGPYQRAQHF

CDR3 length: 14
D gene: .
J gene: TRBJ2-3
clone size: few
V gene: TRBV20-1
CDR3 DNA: TGCAGTGCGACCCGGGACTCTCCACTGATGGGGCAGTATTTT
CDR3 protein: CSATRDSPLMGQYF

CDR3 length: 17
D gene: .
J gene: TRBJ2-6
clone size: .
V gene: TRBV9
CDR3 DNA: TGTGCCAGCAGCGGCCGGGACCCTTCCTCTGGGGCCAACGTCCTGACTTTC
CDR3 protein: CASSGRDPSSGANVLTF

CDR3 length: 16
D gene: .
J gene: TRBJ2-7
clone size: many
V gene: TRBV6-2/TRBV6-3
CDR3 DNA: TGTGCCAGCATTTACACGTCCACCGGGATAAGCTACGAGCAGTACTTC
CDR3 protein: CASIYTSTGISYEQYF

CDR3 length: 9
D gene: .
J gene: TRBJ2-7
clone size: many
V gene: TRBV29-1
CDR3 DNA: TGCTTATCGCCCTACGAGCAGTACTTC
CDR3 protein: CLSPYEQYF

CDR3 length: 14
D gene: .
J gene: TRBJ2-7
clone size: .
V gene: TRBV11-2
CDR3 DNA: TGTGCCAGCAGCGTGGGACGGATATCCTACGAGCAGTACTTC
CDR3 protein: CASSVGRISYEQYF

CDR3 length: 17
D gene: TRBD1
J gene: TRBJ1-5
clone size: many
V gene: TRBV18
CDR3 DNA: TGTGCCAGCTCACCAGACAGGGGAGGGTCTGGCAATCAGCCCCAGCATTTT
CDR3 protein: CASSPDRGGSGNQPQHF

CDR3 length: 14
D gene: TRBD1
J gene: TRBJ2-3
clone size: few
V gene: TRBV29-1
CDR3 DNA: TGCAGCGTCTACAGGGGGCAGAGCACAGATACGCAGTATTTT
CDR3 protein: CSVYRGQSTDTQYF

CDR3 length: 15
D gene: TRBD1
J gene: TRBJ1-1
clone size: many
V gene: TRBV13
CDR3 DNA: TGTGCCAGCAGCTCGCGACAGGGCCTGAACACTGAAGCTTTCTTT
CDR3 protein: CASSSRQGLNTEAFF